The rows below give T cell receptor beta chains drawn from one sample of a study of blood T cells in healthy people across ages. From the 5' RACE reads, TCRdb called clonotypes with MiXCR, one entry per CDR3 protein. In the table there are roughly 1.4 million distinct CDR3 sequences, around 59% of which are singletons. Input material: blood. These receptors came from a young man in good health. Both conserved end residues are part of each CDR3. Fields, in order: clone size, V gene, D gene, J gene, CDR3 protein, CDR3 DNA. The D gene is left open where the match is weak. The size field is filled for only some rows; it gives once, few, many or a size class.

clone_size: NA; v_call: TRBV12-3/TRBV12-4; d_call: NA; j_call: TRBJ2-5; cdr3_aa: CASSSYWAIQETQYF; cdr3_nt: TGTGCCAGCAGTTCATACTGGGCAATCCAAGAGACCCAGTACTTC
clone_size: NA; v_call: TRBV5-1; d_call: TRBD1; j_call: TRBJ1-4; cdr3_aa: CASRPGQRDEKLFF; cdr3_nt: TGCGCCAGCAGACCGGGACAGCGTGATGAAAAACTGTTTTTT
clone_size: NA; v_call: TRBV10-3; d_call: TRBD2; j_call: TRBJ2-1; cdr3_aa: CAISESLVAGPHEQFF; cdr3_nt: TGTGCCATCAGTGAGTCACTGGTAGCGGGACCCCATGAGCAGTTCTTC
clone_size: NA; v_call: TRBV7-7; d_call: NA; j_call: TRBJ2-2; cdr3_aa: CASSLDGGANTGELFF; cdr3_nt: TGTGCTAGCAGCTTAGACGGAGGCGCGAACACCGGGGAGCTGTTTTTT
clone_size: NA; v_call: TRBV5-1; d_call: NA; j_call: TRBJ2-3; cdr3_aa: CASSPGASSTDTQYF; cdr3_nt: TGCGCCAGCAGCCCGGGGGCATCTAGCACAGATACGCAGTATTTT
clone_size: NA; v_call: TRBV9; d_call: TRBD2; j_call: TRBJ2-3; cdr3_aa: CASSDGGISGTTDTQYF; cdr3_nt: TGTGCCAGCAGCGACGGAGGGATTAGCGGGACCACAGATACGCAGTATTTT
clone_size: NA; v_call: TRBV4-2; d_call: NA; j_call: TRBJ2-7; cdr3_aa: CASSQGVVPPYDYEQYF; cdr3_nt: TGTGCCAGCAGCCAAGGCGTAGTTCCCCCTTATGACTACGAGCAGTACTTC
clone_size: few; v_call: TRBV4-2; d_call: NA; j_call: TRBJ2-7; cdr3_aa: CASSQGTTHEQYF; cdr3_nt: TGTGCCAGCAGCCAGGGGACCACCCACGAGCAGTACTTC
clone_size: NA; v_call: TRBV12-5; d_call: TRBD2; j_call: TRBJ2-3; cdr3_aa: CASGYGGALDTQYF; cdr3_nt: TGTGCTAGTGGCTACGGGGGGGCCTTGGATACGCAGTATTTT
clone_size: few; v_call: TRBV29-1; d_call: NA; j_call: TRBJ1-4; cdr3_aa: CSAEEGGTNEKLFF; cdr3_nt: TGCAGCGCCGAAGAGGGCGGAACTAATGAAAAACTGTTTTTT
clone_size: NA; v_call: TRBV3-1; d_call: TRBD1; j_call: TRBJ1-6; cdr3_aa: CASSPRTGQSPLHF; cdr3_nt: TGTGCCAGCAGTCCCAGGACAGGCCAGTCACCCCTCCACTTT
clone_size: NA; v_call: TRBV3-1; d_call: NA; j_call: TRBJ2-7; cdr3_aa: CASSQEGSYNEQYF; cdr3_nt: TGTGCCAGCAGCCAAGAAGGTAGCTACAATGAGCAGTACTTC
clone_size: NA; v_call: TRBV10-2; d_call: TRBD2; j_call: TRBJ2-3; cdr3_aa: CANPASGGPDTQYF; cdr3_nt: TGCGCCAACCCGGCTAGCGGGGGGCCAGATACGCAGTATTTT